This T cell receptor beta chain was documented in a study of memory CD4+ T cells and cytomegalovirus serostatus. Study observations and caveats: CMV serostatus prediction reached median AUC around 0.95, or 0.9 with US-trained model. The CMV-associated TCR signature appears largely within the CD4+ memory repertoire.

Single viable CD3+CD4+CD8-CD45RO+ cells were sorted as the memory CD4+ T cells. Total CD4+ T cells were enriched by CD4 positive selection. This clone was seen just once. The target antigen is unknown. The authors' processing: Out-of-frame sequences were removed, leaving about 2,300,000 distinct TCRbeta sequences. Assay: immunoSEQ multiplex PCR; the TCRdb copy retains only in-frame clones and omits some. Clone size and V and J calls were adopted from that table, with D and trimming inferred from the DNA. Here the sample spans some 95,000 clones, under 90% being singletons. Source material: memory CD4+ T cells from blood. The receptor was derived from an adult in good health and CMV-seropositive.

The CDR3 spells CASSGKTGAGNQPQHF. CDR3 DNA: TGTGCCAGCAGTGGGAAGACAGGGGCGGGCAATCAGCCCCAGCATTTT. This chain links TRBV6-1 with TRBJ1-5; 8 bases fit TRBD1. The V gene's germline CDR1 is MNHNS and CDR2 SASEGT. The CDR3 contains 16 residues. Unmatched junction bases numbered 7, after V lost 4 bases and J lost 2 bases.